The T cell receptor (beta chain) under discussion was sequenced for a study of CD4+ T cells in melanoma. Study results and limitations: Reportedly, melanoma neoantigen-specific CD4+ T cells showed varied differentiation states. CD8+ T cell, macrophage and B cell function reportedly correlated with neoantigen-specific CD4+ T cells.

This clone was counted between two and nine times. The antigen remains unidentified. Some clones are missing from TCRdb's copy, which holds only in-frame ones; the method was immunoSEQ multiplex PCR. Among some 21,000 clones listed, approximately 80% were seen once. The V end was cut by 10 bases, the J end by 1 base, with 14 bases between. The CDR3 contains 14 residues. Germline V gene sequence: CDR1 LNHDA, CDR2 SQIVND (reference sequence). V is TRBV19 and J is TRBJ1-3; tentative D call: TRBD1 (6 bases). The clonotype was recovered from a human donor with melanoma. The sample was cells from a culture (not recorded whether cultured in vitro). The CDR3 coding sequence is TGTGCCACTCGAACCCAGGGGTCTGGAAACACCATATATTTT. It encodes CATRTQGSGNTIYF. Combining the CDR3 with reference TRBV19 and TRBJ1-3 gives the whole variable domain DGGITQSPKYLFRKEGQNVTLSCEQNLNHDAMYWYRQDPGQGLRLIYYSQIVNDFQKGDIAEGYSVSREKKESFPLTVTSAQKNPTAFYLCATRTQGSGNTIYFGEGSWLTVV.